This T cell receptor (beta chain) was observed in a study of T cells after yellow fever vaccination. This clonotype has at least ten counts. Per germline, CDR1 SGHTA and CDR2 FQGNSA. The V and J ends lost 5 bases and 5 bases, in that order; junction bases with no gene match: 7. The CDR3 spans 15 residues. TCRdb recomputed calls from the 5' RACE reads with MiXCR, one row per CDR3 protein. Counted here are roughly 180,000 distinct CDR3 sequences, 5.5% to 7.5% occurring once; the ten biggest clones make up less than 3.5%. This TCR derives from a man aged 18-30 years who received the YFV17D yellow fever vaccine. The starting material was CD4+ T cells sorted from PBMCs, obtained on the day of the first yellow fever vaccination. This rearrangement joins TRBV7-2 to TRBJ1-2, with 11 bases lining up with TRBD1. CDR3 residues: CASSRPGQGVYGYTF. The DNA for the CDR3 is TGTGCCAGCAGCCGTCCGGGACAGGGGGTATATGGCTACACCTTC.